This is a list of T cell receptor beta chains from one sample in a study of blood T cell repertoires in COVID-19. TCRdb keeps only in-frame clones here, not all; method: immunoSEQ multiplex PCR. The table shows 75,000 to 95,000 clones, with 87% occurring only once. Sequenced material: peripheral blood. Source of these receptors: a woman in her sixties or seventies with COVID-19, enrolled during active disease. Both conserved end residues are part of each CDR3. The order of the fields is D gene, J gene, V gene, clone size, CDR3 protein. The D gene is left open where the match is weak. The listing skips clone size in some rows; elsewhere it reads once, few, many or a size class.

D: TRBD1
J: TRBJ2-2
V: TRBV7-7
size: -
CDR3: CASSEQGQDMGELFF

D: -
J: TRBJ2-3
V: TRBV19
size: few
CDR3: CASSGTGHPSTDTQYF

D: -
J: TRBJ1-2
V: TRBV5-1
size: few
CDR3: CASSLDRDYGYTF

D: -
J: TRBJ2-3
V: TRBV7-7
size: -
CDR3: CASSPRLARSTDTQYF

D: TRBD1
J: TRBJ1-6
V: TRBV4-1
size: -
CDR3: CASSRGQLYSPLHF

D: -
J: TRBJ1-5
V: TRBV6-1
size: few
CDR3: CASSARVGQGGQPQHF

D: -
J: TRBJ1-1
V: TRBV5-4
size: -
CDR3: CASSLDTGQSGGAFF

D: TRBD2
J: TRBJ2-5
V: TRBV27
size: -
CDR3: CASSLRTSGGETQYF

D: -
J: TRBJ2-2
V: TRBV19
size: -
CDR3: CASSIWQGSIGELFF

D: TRBD1
J: TRBJ2-2
V: TRBV5-1
size: -
CDR3: CASSLWGQGWTGELFF

D: TRBD1
J: TRBJ1-5
V: TRBV9
size: -
CDR3: CASSAGTDSNQPQHF

D: TRBD1
J: TRBJ1-1
V: TRBV27
size: -
CDR3: CASSPADRVGEAFF

D: -
J: TRBJ1-6
V: TRBV4-3
size: -
CDR3: CASSQQGLPLHF

D: -
J: TRBJ2-1
V: TRBV18
size: -
CDR3: CASSLAIANNEQFF

D: -
J: TRBJ2-2
V: TRBV6-2/TRBV6-3
size: -
CDR3: CASSYSGGTGELFF

D: TRBD1
J: TRBJ2-2
V: TRBV10-3
size: -
CDR3: CAIRGSGTGGTGELFF

D: -
J: TRBJ1-6
V: TRBV6-5
size: -
CDR3: CASSYSRVGSPLHF

D: -
J: TRBJ1-5
V: TRBV15
size: -
CDR3: CATSRDKAQLNQPQHF

D: TRBD1
J: TRBJ1-1
V: TRBV12-3/TRBV12-4
size: -
CDR3: CASRTGTAEAFF

D: TRBD1
J: TRBJ1-2
V: TRBV19
size: -
CDR3: CASKRTGYSGNYGYTF

D: -
J: TRBJ1-3
V: TRBV28
size: -
CDR3: CASSLISGGNTIYF

D: -
J: TRBJ2-3
V: TRBV18
size: once
CDR3: CASSPRIDTQYF

D: -
J: TRBJ2-5
V: TRBV4-3
size: -
CDR3: CASSQVWDNQETQYF

D: TRBD2
J: TRBJ2-2
V: TRBV19
size: -
CDR3: CASSIVRGGSYTGELFF

D: -
J: TRBJ2-7
V: TRBV5-1
size: -
CDR3: CASSLRQGSYEQYF

D: -
J: TRBJ1-5
V: TRBV30
size: -
CDR3: CAWSLNQPQHF

D: -
J: TRBJ1-1
V: TRBV28
size: -
CDR3: CASSLRGPPEAFF

D: -
J: TRBJ1-3
V: TRBV7-2
size: -
CDR3: CASRGRQDSGNTIYF

D: -
J: TRBJ1-6
V: TRBV4-3
size: once
CDR3: CASSQEGGNSPLHF

D: TRBD1
J: TRBJ1-4
V: TRBV11-2
size: -
CDR3: CASSQNRGREKLFF

D: TRBD1
J: TRBJ2-7
V: TRBV15
size: -
CDR3: CATSKKTTGFSYEQYF